Listed below are T cell receptor beta chains from one sample, sequenced in a study of tumor-infiltrating lymphocytes in localized non-small cell lung cancer. Produced via immunoSEQ multiplex PCR; TCRdb's table is partial and in-frame only. The sample records 13,000 or so clones, about 84% being singletons. Sequenced: uninvolved lung tissue not adjacent to the tumor. The receptor source for this set is a human donor with non-small cell lung cancer. Both conserved end residues are part of each CDR3. The order of the fields is J gene, clone size, V gene, D gene, CDR3 DNA, CDR3 protein. The D gene is left open where the match is weak. Rows give clone size only sometimes, using once, few, many, or a class for an expanded clone.

TRBJ1-4 NA TRBV19 NA TGTGCCAGTAGTATCGGTACCCGAAAACTGTTTTTT CASSIGTRKLFF
TRBJ1-2 NA TRBV7-2 TRBD1 TGTGCCAGCAGCGTTAACCGGGACAGGCCCTCGGAGGGCTATGGCTACACCTTC CASSVNRDRPSEGYGYTF
TRBJ2-5 NA TRBV18 NA TGTGCCAGCTCACCACCTATGCAAGAGACCCAGTACTTC CASSPPMQETQYF
TRBJ2-7 NA TRBV29-1 NA TGCAGCGTTGAAGAGGGGGAAACCTATACCCGGCAGTACTTC CSVEEGETYTRQYF
TRBJ1-2 NA TRBV5-1 NA TGCGCCAGCACCCCTGGCGGCTCGACCGTACCAGCTAACTATGGCTACACCTTC CASTPGGSTVPANYGYTF
TRBJ1-1 NA TRBV2 NA TGTGCCAGCAGTGAGCAGGAGATCAACACTGAAGCTTTCTTT CASSEQEINTEAFF
TRBJ2-7 NA TRBV25-1 NA TGTGCCAGCAGCATCGAGGGATTCTCCTACGAGCAGTACTTC CASSIEGFSYEQYF
TRBJ1-1 NA TRBV5-4 NA TGTGCCAGCAGCTTGTGGGGCGCGGACACTGAAGCTTTCTTT CASSLWGADTEAFF
TRBJ1-1 NA TRBV4-3 NA TGCGCCAGCAGCCAAGGATTTGCACCGAACACTGAAGCTTTCTTT CASSQGFAPNTEAFF
TRBJ2-7 NA TRBV10-3 TRBD1 TGTGCCATCAGTGATGGACAGGGGGCCTACGAGCAGTACTTC CAISDGQGAYEQYF
TRBJ1-1 few TRBV4-3 NA TGCGCCAGCAGCCAAGAACGGACCCCCGAGGCAGCTTTCTTT CASSQERTPEAAFF
TRBJ1-6 NA TRBV7-8 NA TGTGCCAGCAGCTTACCGGGAGGGGTCTCACCCCTCCACTTT CASSLPGGVSPLHF
TRBJ2-3 NA TRBV25-1 NA TGTGCCAGCCGGCCGTCCGCAGGGACATCCACAGATACGCAGTATTTT CASRPSAGTSTDTQYF
TRBJ1-1 NA TRBV5-6 NA TGTGCCAGCAGCTTTACCCACACTCACACTGAAGCTTTCTTT CASSFTHTHTEAFF
TRBJ1-6 NA TRBV5-1 TRBD1 TGCGCCAGCAGCTTGGCAGGGGGCGCGGGGAATTCACCCCTCCACTTT CASSLAGGAGNSPLHF
TRBJ2-2 NA TRBV7-3 TRBD1 TGTGCCAGCAGCGCCGACAGGGGCCGGGAGCTGTTTTTT CASSADRGRELFF
TRBJ2-5 large TRBV9 TRBD2 TGTGCCAGCAGCTTACCGGCGGGACTAGCGGGGAATCCCCAAGAGACCCAGTACTTC CASSLPAGLAGNPQETQYF
TRBJ1-4 once TRBV5-5 NA TGTGCCAGCAGCCCATGGGAATATGGGTCAGCGACTAATGAAAAACTGTTTTTT CASSPWEYGSATNEKLFF
TRBJ1-3 NA TRBV27 NA TGTGCCAGCAGTCGCCTTTCTGGGGGCCCTGGAAACACCATATATTTT CASSRLSGGPGNTIYF
TRBJ1-1 NA TRBV10-3 NA TGTGCCATCAGTGAGTCAACGGTTGAAGCTTTCTTT CAISESTVEAFF
TRBJ2-6 NA TRBV6-5 NA TGTGCCAGCAGTTCGCAGGGAGCTGGGGCCAACGTCCTGACTTTC CASSSQGAGANVLTF
TRBJ2-1 NA TRBV4-1 NA TGCGCCAGCAGCCGGATTCCGGGAAGTACCTACAATGAGCAGTTCTTC CASSRIPGSTYNEQFF
TRBJ1-6 NA TRBV9 TRBD1 TGTGCCAGCAGCGTAGGGAGTGGGGGACAGGGATATAATTCACCCCTCCACTTT CASSVGSGGQGYNSPLHF
TRBJ2-7 NA TRBV10-3 TRBD1 TGTGCCAGCGGACAGGGGGGCTCCTACGAGCAGTACTTC CASGQGGSYEQYF
TRBJ2-5 NA TRBV7-6 NA TGTGCCAGCAGCACCGGACAGAAAGAGACCCAGTACTTC CASSTGQKETQYF
TRBJ2-2 NA TRBV7-8 TRBD1 TGTGCCAGCAGCTCTCAGGGACAGCAGTCGGGGGAGCTGTTTTTT CASSSQGQQSGELFF
TRBJ1-1 NA TRBV10-3 TRBD1 TGTGCCATCAGCCCACAGGGGCCAAACACTGAAGCTTTCTTT CAISPQGPNTEAFF
TRBJ1-2 NA TRBV7-6 TRBD1 TGTGCCAGCAGCCCGGGACAGGGGGGGGAAGGCTACACCTTC CASSPGQGGEGYTF
TRBJ1-2 NA TRBV5-1 NA TGCGCCAGCAGCTACCAGGACAGAGATGGCTACACCTTC CASSYQDRDGYTF
TRBJ2-1 NA TRBV5-8 NA TGTGCCAGCAGTCCCTACAGGGAAGGGAATGAGCAGTTCTTC CASSPYREGNEQFF
TRBJ2-3 once TRBV12-5 TRBD2 TGTGCTAGTGGTTTGACACTAATCCCGGGACTAGCGGGGGGCTCCCCAGATACGCAGTATTTT CASGLTLIPGLAGGSPDTQYF
TRBJ1-2 NA TRBV4-3 NA TGCGCCAGCAGCCTGGTGGAGGGGGTGGGTGGCTACACCTTC CASSLVEGVGGYTF
TRBJ1-2 once TRBV19 NA TGTGCCAGTAGTATGTCAGGGAAGGATGGCTACACCTTC CASSMSGKDGYTF
TRBJ1-2 once TRBV5-6 NA TGTGCCAGCAGCCTTGACAGCTACTATGGCTACACCTTC CASSLDSYYGYTF
TRBJ2-7 NA TRBV5-1 NA TGCGCCAGCAGCCCGGATTCGGGGAGCTCCTACGAGCAGTACTTC CASSPDSGSSYEQYF
TRBJ1-6 NA TRBV10-3 TRBD1 TGTGCCATCAGTCAGGCCGGACAGGATAATTCACCCCTCCACTTT CAISQAGQDNSPLHF
TRBJ2-3 NA TRBV5-1 NA TGCGCCAGCAGCTTGGCTTCGGCGGTTCGCACAGATACGCAGTATTTT CASSLASAVRTDTQYF
TRBJ1-1 NA TRBV7-8 NA TGTGCCAGCAGCTTGTACTCGAACACTGAAGCTTTCTTT CASSLYSNTEAFF
TRBJ2-1 NA TRBV7-9 NA TGTGCCAGCAGCCCATCTAACCAAGCGGGTGAGCAGTTCTTC CASSPSNQAGEQFF
TRBJ1-2 once TRBV2 NA TGTGCCAGCAGTGTGACAGTTTATGGCTACACCTTC CASSVTVYGYTF
TRBJ1-1 NA TRBV7-8 NA TGTGCCAGCAGCGCAGCGGGTACTGAAGCTTTCTTT CASSAAGTEAFF
TRBJ2-7 NA TRBV19 TRBD1 TGTGCCAGTAGTAAGGGCAGGGGGTACGAGCAGTACTTC CASSKGRGYEQYF
TRBJ1-1 once TRBV30 TRBD1 TGTGCCTGGAGTAGGGCGGCAGGGGGCTTAGGGACTGAAGCTTTCTTT CAWSRAAGGLGTEAFF
TRBJ1-2 NA TRBV7-2 TRBD1 TGTGCCAGCAGCTTTGTTGGGACAGGGGGTGTTATCTATGGCTACACCTTC CASSFVGTGGVIYGYTF
TRBJ2-7 NA TRBV18 TRBD1 TGTGCCAGCTCACCACCGTCTACAGGGGTATACGAGCAGTACTTC CASSPPSTGVYEQYF
TRBJ2-3 NA TRBV7-9 TRBD2 TGTGCCAGCAGTTCGACTAGCGGGGCAGATACGCAGTATTTT CASSSTSGADTQYF
TRBJ2-6 NA TRBV10-3 NA TGTGCCATCAGCGATCGTACCCACGGGACACCACACTCTGGGGCCAACGTCCTGACTTTC CAISDRTHGTPHSGANVLTF
TRBJ1-5 NA TRBV6-9 NA TGTGCCAGCAGTTCCGGGGAACCCCAGCATTTT CASSSGEPQHF
TRBJ1-3 NA TRBV6-5 TRBD1 TGTGCCAGCAGTTACACCGCCGGGACAGGAACAAACACCATATATTTT CASSYTAGTGTNTIYF
TRBJ1-1 few TRBV5-1 TRBD1 TGCGCCAGCAGCTTAGGACAGGGGGCCACTGAAGCTTTCTTT CASSLGQGATEAFF
TRBJ1-1 NA TRBV9 NA TGTGCCAGCAGCGGAGCCAACAGGGATGCGGCTGAAGCTTTCTTT CASSGANRDAAEAFF
TRBJ2-5 NA TRBV5-1 TRBD2 TGCGCCAGCAGCTTGGGTACCCTAGCGGGGGGGAAAGAGACCCAGTACTTC CASSLGTLAGGKETQYF
TRBJ1-1 NA TRBV7-2 TRBD1 TGTGCCAGCAGCTTAGGGGGGCCGGGACAGGGAGAAGCTTTCTTT CASSLGGPGQGEAFF
TRBJ1-5 NA TRBV10-3 NA TGTGCCATCAGTGAGTCGCCCCCAGGATTGATGCAGCCCCAGCATTTT CAISESPPGLMQPQHF